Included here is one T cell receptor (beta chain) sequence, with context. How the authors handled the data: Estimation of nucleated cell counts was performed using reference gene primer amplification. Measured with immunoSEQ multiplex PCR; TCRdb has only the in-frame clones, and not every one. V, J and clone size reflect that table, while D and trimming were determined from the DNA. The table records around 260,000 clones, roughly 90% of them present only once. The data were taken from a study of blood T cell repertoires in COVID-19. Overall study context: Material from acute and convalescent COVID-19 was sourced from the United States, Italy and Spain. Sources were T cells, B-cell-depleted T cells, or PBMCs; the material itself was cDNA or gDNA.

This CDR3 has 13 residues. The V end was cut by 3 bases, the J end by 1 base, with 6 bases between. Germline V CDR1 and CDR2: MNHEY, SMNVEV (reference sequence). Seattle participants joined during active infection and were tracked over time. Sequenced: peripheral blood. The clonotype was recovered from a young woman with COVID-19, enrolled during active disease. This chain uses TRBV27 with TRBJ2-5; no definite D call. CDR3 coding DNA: TGTGCCAGCAGTTTGAGGCTCCAAGAGACCCAGTACTTC. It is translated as CASSLRLQETQYF.